This is a list of T cell receptor beta chains from one sample in a study of PD-1 blockade in classical Hodgkin lymphoma. Data came from immunoSEQ multiplex PCR; TCRdb stores just in-frame clones and leaves some out. This repertoire shows about 100,000 clones, approximately 90% found once; its top ten account for under 8%. The sample was peripheral blood mononuclear cells (PBMCs), taken before the second cycle of nivolumab. The receptors originated from a human donor with classical Hodgkin lymphoma. CDR3s include the opening cysteine and the closing phenylalanine or tryptophan. A D gene is named only where the DNA matches it firmly. Clone size is not always given. Where it is, it says once, few, many or a class for expanded clones.

.,.,TRBV9,TRBJ2-1,CASSVGDEQFF,TGTGCCAGCAGCGTTGGGGATGAGCAGTTCTTC
.,once,TRBV6-5,TRBJ2-2,CASSYSLAGAGGELFF,TGTGCCAGCAGTTACTCGCTCGCGGGGGCCGGCGGGGAGCTGTTTTTT
.,.,TRBV18,TRBJ2-3,CASSPTSTDTQYF,TGTGCCAGCTCACCTACTAGCACAGATACGCAGTATTTT
.,many,TRBV6-4,TRBJ2-1,CASSDSGQGYNEQFF,TGTGCCAGCAGTGACTCTGGCCAGGGGTACAATGAGCAGTTCTTC
.,.,TRBV28,TRBJ2-5,CASLARDQETQYF,TGTGCCAGCCTGGCAAGGGACCAAGAGACCCAGTACTTC
.,.,TRBV5-1,TRBJ2-3,CASSLDFPATDTQYF,TGCGCCAGCAGCTTGGACTTCCCGGCAACAGATACGCAGTATTTT
.,.,TRBV5-1,TRBJ1-1,CASSWGYTEAFF,TGCGCCAGCAGCTGGGGATACACTGAAGCTTTCTTT
.,once,TRBV30,TRBJ1-2,CASGTGGLYGYTF,TGTGCCAGTGGAACGGGGGGCCTCTATGGCTACACCTTC
.,.,TRBV21-1,TRBJ1-1,CASSKENATQNTEAFF,TGTGCCAGCAGCAAAGAGAACGCGACGCAGAACACTGAAGCTTTCTTT
TRBD1,.,TRBV7-2,TRBJ1-1,CASSLVSTGDGAFF,TGTGCCAGCAGCTTAGTGAGTACAGGGGATGGAGCTTTCTTT
.,.,TRBV6-5,TRBJ1-2,CASSLGRTFYGYTF,TGTGCCAGCAGTTTAGGCAGGACCTTCTATGGCTACACCTTC
.,.,TRBV7-2,TRBJ1-1,CASSKGGRGTEAFF,TGTGCCAGCAGCAAAGGGGGAAGGGGCACTGAAGCTTTCTTT
TRBD1,.,TRBV9,TRBJ2-7,CASSVEGQASYEQYF,TGTGCCAGCAGCGTAGAGGGACAGGCCTCCTACGAGCAGTACTTC
.,.,TRBV20-1,TRBJ1-1,CSARMNTEAFF,TGCAGTGCTAGGATGAACACTGAAGCTTTCTTT
TRBD2,.,TRBV10-1,TRBJ2-1,CASSPLAGRGEQFF,TGCGCCAGCAGTCCACTAGCGGGGCGCGGTGAGCAGTTCTTC
.,.,TRBV30,TRBJ1-1,CAWSAGMNTEAFF,TGTGCCTGGAGTGCTGGAATGAACACTGAAGCTTTCTTT
.,.,TRBV30,TRBJ1-2,CAWSDRWTADYGYTF,TGTGCCTGGAGCGACCGGTGGACAGCCGACTATGGCTACACCTTC
.,.,TRBV7-9,TRBJ1-1,CASSLTYGTLEAFF,TGTGCCAGCAGCCTTACTTACGGGACACTTGAAGCTTTCTTT
TRBD2,.,TRBV7-2,TRBJ2-4,CASSLTSGGNKNIQYF,TGTGCCAGCAGCTTAACTAGCGGGGGAAACAAAAACATTCAGTACTTC
.,.,TRBV19,TRBJ2-1,CASSIDFRSSYNEQFF,TGTGCCAGTAGTATAGATTTTAGGAGCTCCTACAATGAGCAGTTCTTC
TRBD1,few,TRBV28,TRBJ1-6,CASREPGGSSSPLHF,TGTGCCAGCAGAGAGCCAGGGGGTTCAAGTTCACCCCTCCACTTT
.,once,TRBV13,TRBJ1-3,CASSLSFGISGNTIYF,TGTGCCAGCAGCTTAAGCTTTGGGATATCTGGAAACACCATATATTTT
.,.,TRBV10-2,TRBJ2-3,CASRDWPSTDTQYF,TGCGCCAGCAGGGACTGGCCTAGCACAGATACGCAGTATTTT
TRBD1,few,TRBV7-2,TRBJ1-6,CASSLEGAAPTSPLHF,TGTGCCAGCAGCTTAGAGGGGGCCGCACCTACTTCACCCCTCCACTTT
.,.,TRBV4-1,TRBJ2-7,CASSHDNYEQYF,TGCGCCAGCAGCCATGACAATTACGAGCAGTACTTC
.,.,TRBV5-1,TRBJ2-1,CASRDFSYNEQFF,TGCGCCAGCAGGGATTTCTCCTACAATGAGCAGTTCTTC
TRBD2,.,TRBV29-1,TRBJ2-1,CSVEGGTRRDEQFF,TGCAGCGTTGAGGGAGGGACCCGGAGGGATGAGCAGTTCTTC
.,.,TRBV6-5,TRBJ1-5,CASSNGPYSNQPQHF,TGTGCCAGCAGTAACGGACCCTATAGCAATCAGCCCCAGCATTTT
.,.,TRBV19,TRBJ2-5,CASSTTNQETQYF,TGTGCCAGTAGTACCACGAACCAAGAGACCCAGTACTTC
.,.,TRBV6-6,TRBJ2-2,CASSYSTARTGELFF,TGTGCCAGCAGTTACTCAACAGCCCGCACCGGGGAGCTGTTTTTT
TRBD1,.,TRBV19,TRBJ2-2,CASNPTGVDTGELFF,TGTGCCAGTAACCCGACAGGGGTCGACACCGGGGAGCTGTTTTTT
.,.,TRBV19,TRBJ1-1,CASSIPPRRAPGVRAFF,TGTGCCAGTAGTATCCCCCCCCGCAGGGCTCCGGGGGTACGAGCTTTCTTT
TRBD1,.,TRBV27,TRBJ2-7,CASSTWTGNEQYF,TGTGCCAGCAGTACCTGGACAGGGAACGAGCAGTACTTC
.,few,TRBV7-9,TRBJ1-6,CASSLLGRNSPLHF,TGTGCCAGCAGCTTACTAGGGAGAAATTCACCCCTCCACTTT
.,.,TRBV9,TRBJ2-5,CASSIGETQYF,TGTGCCAGCAGCATCGGGGAGACCCAGTACTTC